This TCR beta chain appears in the sequencing data of a study of blood T cells in healthy people across ages. Study observations and caveats: As naive T cell percentage varied, TCR beta diversity correlated strongly with it.

Primed by a sample-barcoded 5' primer and a J-beta primer mix, a second PCR proceeded for roughly 7 to 12 cycles. From the 5' RACE reads, TCRdb called clonotypes with MiXCR, one entry per CDR3 protein. The sample lists under 1 million distinct CDR3 sequences; under 55% were seen once. Total RNA was isolated from each sample in quantities of at least 6 micrograms. Trimming took off 0 bases at V and 0 bases at J, with 9 bases between the two ends. Germline CDR1 and CDR2: SGHDN and FVKESK. The CDR3 contains 16 residues. A few counts support this clonotype. Its antigen is still unknown. This rearrangement joins TRBV14 to TRBJ2-1; no firm D call. Input material: blood. This TCR derives from a man aged 55 to 70 in good health. CDR3 region: CASSQEGRSSYNEQFF. The DNA of the CDR3 is TGTGCCAGCAGCCAAGAAGGGCGTAGCTCCTACAATGAGCAGTTCTTC.